The next 7 T cell receptor beta chains were all read from a single sample in a study of blood T cell repertoires in COVID-19. The protocol was immunoSEQ multiplex PCR, while the TCRdb copy is restricted to in-frame clones and leaves out a portion. The sample comprises roughly 190,000 clones, approximately 83% of which are singletons, and approximately 2.6% rests with the top ten. Source material: peripheral blood. Every receptor here comes from a human donor with acute or convalescent COVID-19. The donor label of this sample is uncertain.

There are a few counts of this clone. The rearrangement uses TRBV18 and TRBJ2-7; 7 positions agree with TRBD1. The length of the CDR3 is 15 residues. The germline V gene encodes CDR1 KGHSH and CDR2 LQKENI. The V gene end was trimmed by 5 bases and the J gene end by 5 bases; junction bases not matched to a gene: 12. The CDR3 DNA sequence: TGTGCCAGCTCAGGTGGATTACAGGGGCCGAACGAGCAGTACTTC. Translated: CASSGGLQGPNEQYF.

The rearrangement uses TRBV3-1 (or the pseudogene TRBV3-2) and TRBJ1-3; D remains ambiguous. CDR1 and CDR2 (germline): LGHDT, YNNKEL (reference sequence). Trimming shortened V by 4 bases and J by 0 bases, and 10 bases separated the two germline ends. This CDR3 is built from 15 residues. The CDR3 spells CASSPGPNSGNTIYF. The CDR3, as DNA: TGTGCCAGCAGCCCCGGTCCTAACTCTGGAAACACCATATATTTT.

The V gene is TRBV6-5, the J gene TRBJ2-1; a weak D match, TRBD2 (6 bases). Trimming left V 6 bases short and J 3 bases short, with 15 bases between. In germline, CDR1 is MNHEY, CDR2 SVGAGI. The CDR3 spans 15 residues. The CDR3 region is CASSVGDGSYNEQFF. CDR3 bases: TGTGCCAGCAGCGTGGGGGACGGGAGCTACAATGAGCAGTTCTTC.

The genes are TRBV6-5 and TRBJ1-1; D is perhaps TRBD1 (5 bases). The CDR3 extends over 15 amino acids. V was pared by 6 bases and J by 5 bases, with 19 bases between. The V gene's germline CDR1 is MNHEY and CDR2 SVGAGI. CDR3: CASRDEGAPLTEAFF. The CDR3 bases are TGTGCCAGCAGGGACGAAGGGGCACCCCTGACTGAAGCTTTCTTT.

This clone was observed a handful of times. The chain carries TRBV19 and TRBJ1-2; no firm D call. This CDR3 has 14 residues. Germline CDR1 and CDR2: LNHDA and SQIVND (reference sequence). The ends were cut back, 1 base at V and 11 bases at J, with 17 bases in the middle. The CDR3 here is CASSIVAGGSSYTF. For the CDR3, the DNA is TGTGCCAGTAGTATAGTTGCGGGTGGTAGTAGTTACACCTTC.

V is TRBV5-6 and J is TRBJ1-3, with TRBD1 as a possible D gene (5 bases). Germline V gene lookup returns CDR1 SGHDT and CDR2 YYEEEE. V lost 4 bases and J lost 8, with 13 bases in between. The CDR3 loop spans 13 amino acids. The CDR3 is CASSTGLRDTIYF. CDR3 DNA sequence: TGTGCCAGCAGCACGGGACTCCGAGACACCATATATTTT.

This clone was observed a single time. The chain combines TRBV19 with TRBJ1-1, with D perhaps matching TRBD1 (6 bases). V lost 4 bases, J lost 5 bases, and 11 bases lay in between. The CDR3 spans 13 residues. Germline V gene sequence: CDR1 LNHDA, CDR2 SQIVND (reference sequence). This CDR3 reads CASSSVQGTEAFF. For the CDR3, the DNA is TGTGCCAGTAGTAGCGTACAGGGAACTGAAGCTTTCTTT.